Reported below is one TCR beta chain. Using immunoSEQ multiplex PCR, the repertoire was profiled, and TCRdb retains in-frame clones only, with some absent. This repertoire shows 100,000 to 150,000 clones, about 81% found once; its top ten account for approximately 5%. The sample's time point: blood 2 weeks post-SBRT. Treatment specified: 15 Gy SBRT to primary tumor, nephrectomy 4 weeks later. The source of the sample is a study of radiation and T cells in renal cell carcinoma. The CDR3 extends over 13 amino acids. V is TRBV12-2 and J is TRBJ1-4; the table's D call, TRBD1, has no DNA check behind it. TRBV12-2 is reported as a pseudogene. The specimen was blood, collected from a patient whose treatment included radiotherapy and nephrectomy. The TCR comes from a man in his fifties with renal cell carcinoma. The CDR3 sequence is CASRCPRVEKLFF. In nucleotides, the CDR3 is TGTGCAAGTCGCTGCCCCAGGGTGGAAAAACTGTTTTTT.